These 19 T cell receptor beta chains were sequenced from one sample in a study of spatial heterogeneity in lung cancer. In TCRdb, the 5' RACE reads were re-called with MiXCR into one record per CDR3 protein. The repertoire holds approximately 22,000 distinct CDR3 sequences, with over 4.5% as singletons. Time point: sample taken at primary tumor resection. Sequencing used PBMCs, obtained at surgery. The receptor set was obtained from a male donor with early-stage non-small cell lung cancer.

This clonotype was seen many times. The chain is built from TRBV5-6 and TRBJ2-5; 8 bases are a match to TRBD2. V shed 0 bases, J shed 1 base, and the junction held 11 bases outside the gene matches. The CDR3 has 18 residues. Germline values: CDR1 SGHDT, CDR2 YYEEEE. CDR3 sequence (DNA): TGTGCCAGCAGCTTGGATCTCGGGATAGCGGGACCCCAAGAGACCCAGTACTTC. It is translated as CASSLDLGIAGPQETQYF.

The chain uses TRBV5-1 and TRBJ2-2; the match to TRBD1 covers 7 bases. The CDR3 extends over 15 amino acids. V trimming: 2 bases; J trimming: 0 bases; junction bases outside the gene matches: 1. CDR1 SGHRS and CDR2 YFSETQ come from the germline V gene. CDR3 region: CASSFTGANTGELFF. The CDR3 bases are TGCGCCAGCAGCTTTACAGGGGCGAACACCGGGGAGCTGTTTTTT.

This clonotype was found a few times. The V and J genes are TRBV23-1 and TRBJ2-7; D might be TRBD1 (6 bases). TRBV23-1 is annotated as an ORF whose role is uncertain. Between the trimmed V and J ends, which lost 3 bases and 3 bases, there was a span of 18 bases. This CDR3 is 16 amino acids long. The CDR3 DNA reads TGCGCCAGCAGTCATCCCAGGGGCCCGGAGATCTACGAGCAGTACTTC. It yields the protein CASSHPRGPEIYEQYF.

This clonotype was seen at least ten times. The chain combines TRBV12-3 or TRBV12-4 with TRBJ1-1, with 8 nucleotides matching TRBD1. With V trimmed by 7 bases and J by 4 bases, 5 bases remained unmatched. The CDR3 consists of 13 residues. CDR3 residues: CASTLTGGTEAFF. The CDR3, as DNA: TGTGCCAGCACCCTTACAGGGGGCACTGAAGCTTTCTTT.

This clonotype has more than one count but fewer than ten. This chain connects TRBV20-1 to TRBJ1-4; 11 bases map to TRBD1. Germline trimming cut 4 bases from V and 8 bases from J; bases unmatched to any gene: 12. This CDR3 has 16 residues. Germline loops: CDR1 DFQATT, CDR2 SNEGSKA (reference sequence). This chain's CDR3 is CSATPAGTGGTEKLFF. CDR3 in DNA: TGCAGTGCTACACCCGCCGGGACAGGGGGAACGGAAAAACTGTTTTTT.

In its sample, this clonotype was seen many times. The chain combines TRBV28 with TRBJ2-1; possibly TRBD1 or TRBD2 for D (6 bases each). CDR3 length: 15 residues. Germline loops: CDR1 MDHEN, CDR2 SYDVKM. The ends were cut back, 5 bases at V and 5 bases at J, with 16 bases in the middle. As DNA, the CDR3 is TGTGCCAGCAGTACGTCCGGGGGCCTGAACAATGAGCAGTTCTTC. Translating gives CASSTSGGLNNEQFF.

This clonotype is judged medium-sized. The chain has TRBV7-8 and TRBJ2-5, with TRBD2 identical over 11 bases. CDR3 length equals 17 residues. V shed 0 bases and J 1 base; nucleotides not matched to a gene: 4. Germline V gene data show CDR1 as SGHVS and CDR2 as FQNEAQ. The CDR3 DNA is TGTGCCAGCAGCTTAGCGGCACTAGCGGGGGTCCAAGAGACCCAGTACTTC. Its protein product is CASSLAALAGVQETQYF.

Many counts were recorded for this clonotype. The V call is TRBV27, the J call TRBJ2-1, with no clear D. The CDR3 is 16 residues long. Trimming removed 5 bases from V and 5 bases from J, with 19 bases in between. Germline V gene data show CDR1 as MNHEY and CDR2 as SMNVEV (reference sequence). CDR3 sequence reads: CASSPRRVVGNNEQFF. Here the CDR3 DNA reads TGTGCCAGCAGTCCCCGTAGGGTTGTGGGTAACAATGAGCAGTTCTTC.

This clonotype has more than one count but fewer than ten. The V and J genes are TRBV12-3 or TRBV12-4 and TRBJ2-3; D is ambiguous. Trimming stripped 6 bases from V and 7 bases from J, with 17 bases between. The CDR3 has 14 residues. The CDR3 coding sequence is TGTGCCAGCAGGAGCTTGAAGTTGGTAAATACGCAGTATTTT. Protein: CASRSLKLVNTQYF.

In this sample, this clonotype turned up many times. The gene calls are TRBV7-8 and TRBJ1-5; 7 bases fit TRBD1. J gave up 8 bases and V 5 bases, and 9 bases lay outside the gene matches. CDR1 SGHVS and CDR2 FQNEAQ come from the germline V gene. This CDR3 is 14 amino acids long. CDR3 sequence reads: CASSRQGGSEPQHF. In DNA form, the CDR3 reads TGTGCCAGCAGCCGTCAGGGGGGCAGTGAGCCCCAGCATTTT.

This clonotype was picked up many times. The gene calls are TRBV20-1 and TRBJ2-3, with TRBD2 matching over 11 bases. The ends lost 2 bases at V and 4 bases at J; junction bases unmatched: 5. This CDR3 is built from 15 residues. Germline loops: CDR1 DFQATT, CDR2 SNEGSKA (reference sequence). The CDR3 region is CSARKGLAVSDTQYF. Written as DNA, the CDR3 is TGCAGTGCTAGAAAGGGACTAGCGGTCTCAGATACGCAGTATTTT.

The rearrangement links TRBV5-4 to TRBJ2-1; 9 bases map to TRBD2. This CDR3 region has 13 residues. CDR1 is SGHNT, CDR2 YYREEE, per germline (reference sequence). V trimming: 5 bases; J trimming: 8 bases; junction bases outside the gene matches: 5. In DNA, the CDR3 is TGTGCCAGCAGGACTAGCGGTGTATATGAGCAGTTCTTC. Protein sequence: CASRTSGVYEQFF.

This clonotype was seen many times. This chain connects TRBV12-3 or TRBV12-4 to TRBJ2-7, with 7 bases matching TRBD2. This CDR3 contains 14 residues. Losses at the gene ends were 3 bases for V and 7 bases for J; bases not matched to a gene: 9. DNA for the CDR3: TGTGCCAGCAGTTTTCGGGGAGGGTCGGATGAGCAGTACTTC. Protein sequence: CASSFRGGSDEQYF.

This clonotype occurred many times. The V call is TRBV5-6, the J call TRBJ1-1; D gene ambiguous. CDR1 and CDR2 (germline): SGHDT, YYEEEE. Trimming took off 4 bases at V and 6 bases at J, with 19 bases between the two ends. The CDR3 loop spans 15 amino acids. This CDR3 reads CASSGWGLIYAEAFF. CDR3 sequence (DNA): TGTGCCAGCAGCGGGTGGGGTCTCATATATGCTGAAGCTTTCTTT.

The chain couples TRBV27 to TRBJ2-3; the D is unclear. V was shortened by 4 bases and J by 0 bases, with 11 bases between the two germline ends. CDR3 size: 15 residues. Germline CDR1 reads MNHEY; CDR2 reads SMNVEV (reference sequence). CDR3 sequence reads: CASSSALSSTDTQYF. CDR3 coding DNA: TGTGCCAGCAGTTCCGCTTTGTCTAGCACAGATACGCAGTATTTT.

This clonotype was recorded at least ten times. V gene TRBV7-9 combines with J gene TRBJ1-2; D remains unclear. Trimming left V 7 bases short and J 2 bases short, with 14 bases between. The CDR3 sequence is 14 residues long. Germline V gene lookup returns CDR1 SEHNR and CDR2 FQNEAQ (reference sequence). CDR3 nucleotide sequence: TGTGCCAGCACCATAGGAGCAGCAAACTATGGCTACACCTTC. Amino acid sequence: CASTIGAANYGYTF.

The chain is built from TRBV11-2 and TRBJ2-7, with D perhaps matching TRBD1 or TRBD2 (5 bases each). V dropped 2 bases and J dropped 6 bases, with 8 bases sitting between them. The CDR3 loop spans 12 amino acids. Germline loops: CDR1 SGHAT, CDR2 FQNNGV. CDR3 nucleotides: TGTGCCAGCAGCTTACTAGGGACCGAGCAGTACTTC. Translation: CASSLLGTEQYF.

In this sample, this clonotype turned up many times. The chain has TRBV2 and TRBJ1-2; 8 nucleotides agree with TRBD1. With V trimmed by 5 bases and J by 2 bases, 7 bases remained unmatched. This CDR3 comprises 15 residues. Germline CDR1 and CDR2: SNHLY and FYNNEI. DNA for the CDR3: TGTGCCAGCAGTATGAGGACAGGGTTGAACTATGGCTACACCTTC. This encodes CASSMRTGLNYGYTF.

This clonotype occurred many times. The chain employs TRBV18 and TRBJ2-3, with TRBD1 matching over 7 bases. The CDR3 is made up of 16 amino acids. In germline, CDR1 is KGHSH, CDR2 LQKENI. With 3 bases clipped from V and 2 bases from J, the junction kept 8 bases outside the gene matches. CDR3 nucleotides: TGTGCCAGCTCACCCTCCGGAGACAGGGCCACAGATACGCAGTATTTT. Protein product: CASSPSGDRATDTQYF. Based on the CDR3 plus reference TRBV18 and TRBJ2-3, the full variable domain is NAGVMQNPRHLVRRRGQEARLRCSPMKGHSHVYWYRQLPEEGLKFMVYLQKENIIDESGMPKERFSAEFPKEGPSILRIQQVVRGDSAAYFCASSPSGDRATDTQYFGPGTRLTVL.